This TCR beta chain was documented in a study of T cells in Graves' hyperthyroidism and ophthalmopathy. Notes on the study in general: Progression to ophthalmopathy was predicted a median of roughly 6.8 months early.

Uncontrolled infection, other autoimmune disease, pregnancy or lactation disqualified patients from enrolment. Diagnostic assessment was based on clinical symptoms, serum thyroxine and TRAb, thyroid ultrasound and orbital computed tomography. Comment on this clonotype: What it binds is unknown.

The CDR3 regions of TCR beta were amplified from RNA transcripts. The TCR CDR3 first-round RT-PCR relied on the HTBI primer set. One entry per CDR3 protein, called by TCRdb with MiXCR from the multiplex PCR reads. The repertoire includes some 570,000 distinct CDR3 sequences, more than 15% of them detected once, and 17% sits in the top ten. This CDR3 is 16 amino acids long. With 3 bases clipped from V and 1 base from J, the junction kept 7 bases outside the gene matches. The sequence was collected from a woman aged 18-29 years with Graves' ophthalmopathy. Sequenced: blood. The chain joins TRBV12-3 or TRBV12-4 to TRBJ2-3, with 7 bases matching TRBD2. CDR3 sequence (DNA): TGTGCCAGCAGTTTGCGGGGCGGGAGAGGCACAGATACGCAGTATTTT. It is translated as CASSLRGGRGTDTQYF.